This entry concerns a single T cell receptor (beta chain). What antigen it recognizes has not been identified. The sample holds no much larger clone one base away, and base qualities are not on file. The cohort comprised around 690 healthy bone marrow donors. At the time of sampling, every cohort member was nominally healthy, though immune exposures that went unrecorded were likely present. The donor was CMV seropositive and belonged to the group of about 290 seropositive cohort members. Every donor gave a peripheral blood sample, and the peripheral blood mononuclear cells from that sample were used for TCR beta sequencing. Genomic DNA was extracted from the blood cell samples with the Qiagen DNeasy Blood Extraction Kit. This record belongs to a study of cytomegalovirus exposure and HLA in healthy donors listed by TCRdb under 2017. Context from the whole study: In an earlier analysis of fewer than 750 of the donors, 276 Gb of sequence data and some 100 million unique TCR beta sequences from 150 million to 200 million T cells were reported. Donor age, sex, ethnicity and CMV serostatus were compiled alongside the repertoire data. A later genetic analysis took genome-wide SNP genotypes for about three fifths of the roughly 700 donors and used that subset as a discovery cohort. In an earlier analysis of 587 of the donors, high-throughput TCR beta sequencing was used to judge whether each TCR beta V gene segment behaved as functional or pseudogenic. About 310 gigabases of sequencing data and approximately 85 million unique TCR sequences were included in an early release covering roughly 600 HLA-typed donors. On average, roughly 250,000 unique TCR beta nucleotide sequences were sequenced per donor among a few hundred genotyped donors of the cohort, with 15% to 20% of those sequences being non-productive. High-throughput TCR immunosequencing, statistical association of individual TCRs with disease status, and machine learning were combined to predict cytomegalovirus infection status. The number of typed donors differed by locus: about 620-640 for A, B, C, DRB1 and DQB1; 500 to 550 for DQA1; 606 for DPA1; and around 490 for DPB1. All discovery cohort repertoires had been generated using a single sequencing platform. The genetic ancestry cluster associated with self-reported Caucasian donors included around four fifths of the roughly 410 genotyped donors. A separate validation cohort of roughly 130 different subjects was used in addition to the 666-subject first cohort. A later analysis re-analyzed previously published TCR beta repertoires from 660 or so donors and added high-resolution HLA genotyping to study TCR occurrence patterns. The T cell repertoires of 700 or so subjects were profiled by immunosequencing and related to cytomegalovirus serostatus. Both class I and class II loci were covered by HLA typing, at four-digit resolution. Rather than drawing on any new phenotypic data, the later analysis identified candidate immune exposures from TCR beta sequences and the way those sequences occurred across donors. About 5 DR-DQ haplotypes were handled as single units for association and clustering, since linkage in the cohort was strong. The aim of the study was to test whether cataloging public T cell receptors could identify signatures of past pathogen exposure. Beyond this particular receptor, the publication reports: HLA typing was unavailable for some donors at each locus, so association tests used only the typed subset. The presence/absence analyses assumed that sequencing depth was roughly uniform across donors, and that assumption may not be true. In a later analysis, several top co-occurrence clusters were reported to appear linked to parvovirus B19, influenza, CMV and Epstein-Barr virus. The only immune exposure information available for the cohort was CMV serostatus. Because the 87-base-pair reads could not distinguish some IMGT-functional V segments, including TRBV6-2 and TRBV6-3, those segments were excluded. The classifier was reported to diagnose cytomegalovirus status with high specificity and sensitivity in both the original and validation cohorts. In a later analysis, HLA-associated TCR beta chains were found to be more clonally expanded and to have lower generation probabilities than equally common non-associated chains. Because counts were too low, roughly 17 rarely observed V segments, including chromosome 9 orphons, were left out of the earlier analysis of over 550 of the donors. A group of highly shared sequence variants was considered likely to be a technical artifact of the sequencing pipeline. Most TCR sequences were observed very rarely across donors, whereas some public TCRs were present in many individuals. Compared with the approximately 600-donor mean, donors in an Asian-associated ancestry cluster had fewer N-insertions in productive TCRs, according to a later genetic analysis. In an earlier analysis of fewer than 700 of the donors, most TCR beta V segments appeared in productive rearrangements about 90% or about 30% of the time, broadly matching IMGT annotations. The study listed 164 TCR beta chains as associated with cytomegalovirus. V-gene and J-gene trimming of TCR beta chains was associated with a missense DCLRE1C variant in a later genetic analysis, and the association was replicated in an independent cohort. In vitro tests confirmed that three of the cytomegalovirus-associated TCR beta chains recognize cytomegalovirus antigens. A later analysis found that most CMV-associated TCR beta chains appeared HLA-restricted, with HLA associations seemingly driven largely by CMV exposure. A further reported finding was that TCR beta sequences accurately predicted the HLA-A and HLA-B alleles for most subjects in the first cohort. In a later analysis, the rate of TCR association differed among HLA loci, with DRB1 alleles having the most associated TCRs and HLA-C alleles having the fewest. Strong co-occurrence of HLA alleles, especially DR and DQ, made assigning TCR associations to individual alleles difficult. Linkage disequilibrium might explain the correlated functional status among segregating V segments, but an unknown experimental factor could not be ruled out. The authors suggested that the approach could potentially be generalized to other disease states and immunological phenotypes. At a false discovery rate of 0.05, a later analysis linked around 15,000 TCR beta sequences to specific HLA alleles. Only TCR beta chains were sequenced in this cohort, and the absence of alpha or paired-chain data limited detectable features.

Germline trimming amounts to 0 bases on V and 7 bases on J, with 9 as the count of junction bases outside the gene matches. Based on the germline V gene, the CDR1 and CDR2 sequences are ENHRY and SYGVKD. The CDR3 has 18 amino acids, counting the end cysteine and phenylalanine. CDR3 DNA only is kept here, 54 bases in frame from base 1. Receptor libraries were prepared by the immunoSEQ multiplex PCR assay. A mixture of 60 forward primers for TCR Vbeta segments and 13 reverse primers for TCR Jbeta segments was used in the multiplex PCR. A multiplex PCR assay on genomic DNA amplified the CDR3 region of rearranged TCR beta genes. The amplified TCR beta libraries were sequenced on the Illumina HiSeq System as 87-base-pair reads. From the authors' description of their analysis: Across the roughly 670 repertoires, a later analysis counted roughly 77 million unique TCR beta chains, roughly 11 million of which were shared by at least two donors. Raw reads were error-corrected and collapsed into unique sequences with a nearest-neighbor algorithm that merged closely related sequences to remove PCR and sequencing errors. V, D and J gene segments were assigned by aligning CDR3 sequences to IMGT reference sequences. For a sequence to be retained, a match of at least six nucleotides was required to both a V gene segment and a J gene segment. A rearrangement was called productive if the CDR3 had no stop codons and remained in frame with V and J, and every other rearrangement was called non-productive. Following IMGT convention, CDR3 was defined as the stretch from the second conserved V-encoded cysteine up to the conserved J-encoded phenylalanine. In an earlier analysis of around 600 of the donors, sequences lacking an unambiguous match to a single V gene segment were excluded. In an earlier analysis of approximately 590 of the donors, V segments were called functional above 56.7% productive rearrangements and were called segregating when the between-donor standard deviation exceeded 5%. A statistical classification framework was built to diagnose cytomegalovirus status from the catalog of TCR beta chain sequences. In a later analysis, V and J genes were assigned by comparing TCR nucleotide sequences against IMGT/GENE-DB human TR gene sequences. In a later analysis, CDR3 sequences and most-parsimonious VDJ recombination scenarios were assigned using the TCRdist pipeline. In a later analysis, every TCR beta chain was defined by the combination of its CDR3 amino acid sequence and its V-gene family, and reads without a unique V-gene family were dropped. In a later analysis, 450 to 600 highly shared, low-generation-probability nucleotide sequences were removed to address suspected cross-contamination and a sequencing artifact. In a later analysis, a clonal expansion index was calculated for each public chain from normalized within-repertoire ranks of inferred template counts. In a later analysis, generation probabilities were computed with a VDJ recombination model fitted to out-of-frame rearrangements, and the resulting probabilities were checked against IGoR. A later analysis scored TCR-TCR, TCR-HLA and TCR-CMV co-occurrence with hypergeometric tests, applying a repertoire-size bias correction to TCR pairs. In a later analysis, false discovery rates were estimated by permuting HLA or CMV assignments 20 times. In a later analysis, co-occurring TCRs were grouped using DBSCAN, with TCRdist sequence similarity added in when clustering inside HLA-allele-positive subsets. For co-occurrence clustering, repertoires with fewer than 30,000 or more than 120,000 public chains were excluded, along with roughly 5 repertoires with anomalous nucleotide sharing. TCRdb re-hosts the immuneACCESS table, in-frame sequences only. Its copies lack some clones; in the studies checked, an unresolved V gene accounts for under half of them, and the cause for the rest is not known. V, J and clone size are taken as reported in that table, and D and trimming were inferred from the DNA itself. This sample holds approximately 160,000 clones; 65% to 85% were observed only once. Together, the top ten hold roughly 4.5% of the sample.

Rearrangement joined TRBV10-3 to TRBJ2-1; 13 nucleotides in the junction match TRBD2. Sample: PBMCs. The TCR comes from a woman in her forties or fifties in good health and CMV-seropositive. The CDR3 protein sequence reads: CAISESGRTSGSRNEQFF. The nucleotide sequence reads as follows: TGTGCCATCAGTGAGTCAGGTAGGACTAGCGGGAGTCGGAATGAGCAGTTCTTC.